The clone carrying this TCR beta chain has just a few counts. Its target is not known. This entry is derived from a study of response to subunit inactivated influenza vaccine. Study results and caveats: That few new T cells are recruited by each seasonal influenza vaccination was the authors' suggestion.

This CDR3 contains 15 residues. V shed 4 bases, J shed 6 bases, and the junction held 8 bases outside the gene matches. TCRdb reprocessed the RT-PCR reads via MiXCR and lists one record per CDR3 protein. Found here are a few hundred thousand distinct CDR3 sequences, 20% to 25% of them singletons; the top ten hold about 9.4%. This TCR derives from a man between 50 and 75 years old who received an inactivated influenza vaccine. The rearrangement joins TRBV12-3 or TRBV12-4 to TRBJ2-5; 10 positions agree with TRBD1. Sequencing used PBMCs from blood, obtained 21 months after vaccination. The CDR3 here is CASSYGQGVLKTQYF. Written as DNA, the CDR3 is TGTGCCAGCAGTTACGGACAGGGGGTTTTAAAGACCCAGTACTTC.